This is a list of T cell receptor beta chains from one sample in a study of blood T cell repertoires in COVID-19. Clones were read by immunoSEQ multiplex PCR, and TCRdb kept only the in-frame ones, dropping some. The table has around 130,000 clones, roughly four fifths seen once. Sample: peripheral blood. These receptors were obtained from a middle-aged man with active or convalescent COVID-19. Each CDR3 is given with its conserved first and last residue. A D gene is named only where the DNA matches it firmly. Not every row has a clone size; where given, it reads once, few, many or a size class.

j_call d_call v_call clone_size cdr3_nt cdr3_aa
TRBJ2-7 NA TRBV20-1 NA TGCAGTGCAACTCCCAACGAGCAGTACTTC CSATPNEQYF
TRBJ2-1 TRBD1 TRBV11-1 NA TGTGCCAGCAGGGTCCGGGACAGTGCCTACAATGAGCAGTTCTTC CASRVRDSAYNEQFF
TRBJ1-2 NA TRBV5-1 NA TGCGCCAGCAGCTTGGCTGTGGAGGGAACCCTTCATGGCTACACCTTC CASSLAVEGTLHGYTF
TRBJ1-2 TRBD1 TRBV6-5 NA TGTGCCGCCAGGGGGCCATATGGCTACACCTTC CAARGPYGYTF
TRBJ1-5 TRBD1 TRBV28 NA TGTGCAGGGGGCAGGAAGCCCCAGCATTTT CAGGRKPQHF
TRBJ2-5 TRBD2 TRBV5-1 NA TGCGCCAGCAGCTTGAGTAGCGGGGGCCAAGAGACCCAGTACTTC CASSLSSGGQETQYF
TRBJ2-5 TRBD2 TRBV24-1 once TGTGCCACCAGTGATGGGGCGAGGGGACTAGCGGCACACCAAGAGACCCAGTACTTC CATSDGARGLAAHQETQYF
TRBJ2-3 NA TRBV6-2/TRBV6-3 NA TGTGCCAGCAGTTCCCCATTGATCGCGGGCACAGATACGCAGTATTTT CASSSPLIAGTDTQYF
TRBJ2-7 NA TRBV2 NA TGTGCCAGCAGTGACGGGGGTTACGAGCAGTACTTC CASSDGGYEQYF
TRBJ2-3 TRBD2 TRBV10-3 NA TGTGCCATCAATCTGGGACTAGCTAGCACAGATACGCAGTATTTT CAINLGLASTDTQYF
TRBJ1-2 NA TRBV5-1 NA TGCGCCAGCAGCCCTGACAGCCCTAACTATGGCTACACCTTC CASSPDSPNYGYTF
TRBJ2-1 TRBD2 TRBV5-1 NA TGCGCCAGCAGCTTGGAGGCTAGCGGGGGATACAATGAGCAGTTCTTC CASSLEASGGYNEQFF
TRBJ1-2 TRBD1 TRBV7-2 NA TGTGCCAGCAGTACGGGACAGGGGTTATATGGCTACACCTTC CASSTGQGLYGYTF
TRBJ2-7 NA TRBV10-3 NA TGTGCCATCAGTGAGGACTTATCGGCCGAGCAGTACTTC CAISEDLSAEQYF
TRBJ2-1 TRBD1 TRBV5-8 NA TGTGCCAGCAGCTTGGAGGGACAGACCTACAATGAGCAGTTCTTC CASSLEGQTYNEQFF
TRBJ2-1 TRBD1 TRBV29-1 NA TGCAGCGTTGAACTAACAGGGGCTGAGCAGTTCTTC CSVELTGAEQFF
TRBJ2-1 TRBD2 TRBV11-2 NA TGTGCCAGCAGCATTAGCGGGGGGGCGAATGAGCAGTTCTTC CASSISGGANEQFF
TRBJ2-1 NA TRBV19 NA TGTGCCAGTAGTATGATACAGGTCGACAATGAGCAGTTCTTC CASSMIQVDNEQFF
TRBJ2-1 NA TRBV7-3 NA TGTGCCAGCAGCCGTATTCAGGGCTCCTACAATGAGCAGTTCTTC CASSRIQGSYNEQFF
TRBJ2-3 TRBD2 TRBV7-6 few TGTGCCAGCAGCTTAGGTCTAGCGGGGGCAGATACGCAGTATTTT CASSLGLAGADTQYF
TRBJ2-7 NA TRBV5-1 NA TGCGCCAGCAGCGCGACGACTACAAGAGAGGGCGAGCAGTACTTC CASSATTTREGEQYF
TRBJ2-7 NA TRBV5-1 NA TGCGCCAGCAACCAGGGGTCCTCCTACGAGCAGTACTTC CASNQGSSYEQYF
TRBJ1-1 NA TRBV10-3 NA TGTGCCATCAGTGTGGGCACAGGCCAAGGCACTGAAGCTTTCTTT CAISVGTGQGTEAFF
TRBJ2-4 TRBD1 TRBV6-5 NA TGTGCCAGCAGGGGACAGGGTCCTAAAAACATTCAGTACTTC CASRGQGPKNIQYF
TRBJ1-5 NA TRBV30 NA TGTGCCTGGAGTACGAGGAATCAGCCCCAGCATTTT CAWSTRNQPQHF
TRBJ1-6 NA TRBV10-3 NA TGTGCCATCAGTGAGTCTTTGGGGCGTCGGGATTCACCCCTCCACTTT CAISESLGRRDSPLHF
TRBJ1-1 TRBD1 TRBV19 NA TGTGCCAGTAGTCCACTAGGACAGGGGGCCACTGAAGCTTTCTTT CASSPLGQGATEAFF
TRBJ2-7 TRBD2 TRBV7-2 NA TGTGCCAGCAGCTTTGGGACTAGCGGGGGGAGCCGCGAGCAGTACTTC CASSFGTSGGSREQYF
TRBJ1-2 NA TRBV12-3/TRBV12-4 NA TGTGCCAGCAGTTATCTGAACTATGGCTACACCTTC CASSYLNYGYTF
TRBJ1-1 TRBD1 TRBV18 NA TGTGCCAGCTCACCTTCAGGGGGCACTGAAGCTTTCTTT CASSPSGGTEAFF
TRBJ2-2 TRBD1 TRBV6-1 NA TGTGCCAGCACCCTGAACAGGGGAGACACCGGGGAGCTGTTTTTT CASTLNRGDTGELFF
TRBJ1-1 NA TRBV6-5 few TGTGCCAGCAGTTACTCGCTCGGCACTGAAGCTTTCTTT CASSYSLGTEAFF
TRBJ1-4 TRBD1 TRBV10-3 NA TGTGCCATCAGCGGACAGGGGGCAGGTGAAAAACTGTTTTTT CAISGQGAGEKLFF
TRBJ2-7 NA TRBV2 NA TGTGCCAGCAGTGAAGTCGCAGGGTCAGGGGAGCAGTACTTC CASSEVAGSGEQYF
TRBJ1-2 TRBD1 TRBV7-9 NA TGTGCCAGCAGCTTAGGAGGGACAGACTATGGCTACACCTTC CASSLGGTDYGYTF
TRBJ2-3 NA TRBV27 NA TGTGCCAGCAGTTCTCAGGGTTTTTTGGGTTCGAATACGCAGTATTTT CASSSQGFLGSNTQYF
TRBJ1-5 NA TRBV27 NA TGTGCCAGCAGCACCCACCGGGTTCCTCAGCCCCAGCATTTT CASSTHRVPQPQHF
TRBJ1-1 NA TRBV3-1/TRBV3-2 NA TGTGCCAGCAGCCACTCAGGGCCGACTGAAGCTTTCTTT CASSHSGPTEAFF
TRBJ1-1 NA TRBV3-1/TRBV3-2 NA TGTGCCAGCAGCCAAGCTCAGGGGACGAACACTGAAGCTTTCTTT CASSQAQGTNTEAFF
TRBJ2-7 NA TRBV18 NA TGTGCCAGCTCACCGGAGTCGGACTCCTACGAGCAGTACTTC CASSPESDSYEQYF
TRBJ2-7 TRBD2 TRBV5-6 NA TGTGCCAGCAGCTTGGTTGGGACTAGCGGATACGAGCAGTACTTC CASSLVGTSGYEQYF
TRBJ2-1 NA TRBV29-1 NA TGCAGCGTCGAAGGGGGGACAGAGGTCTACAATGAGCAGTTCTTC CSVEGGTEVYNEQFF
TRBJ2-3 NA TRBV18 NA TGTGCCAGCTCACCCCTCGTGGATACGCAGTATTTT CASSPLVDTQYF
TRBJ1-3 TRBD1 TRBV5-4 many TGTGCCAGCAGCATGAAGGACAGGACCTTCTCTGGAAACACCATATATTTT CASSMKDRTFSGNTIYF
TRBJ2-3 TRBD2 TRBV9 once TGTGCCAGCAGCGTAGGAGGTAGCGGGGTTCTCACAGATACGCAGTATTTT CASSVGGSGVLTDTQYF
TRBJ2-1 TRBD2 TRBV29-1 NA TGCAGCGTTGTGGGACTAGCGGGGGGGACAGGCTCGCAGTTCTTC CSVVGLAGGTGSQFF
TRBJ2-2 TRBD2 TRBV9 NA TGTGCCAGCAGCTTAAGCGGGGGGAACACCGGGGAGCTGTTTTTT CASSLSGGNTGELFF
TRBJ2-3 NA TRBV6-2/TRBV6-3 NA TGTGCCAGCAGTCAACGGGTTCTAGGCCCGTATTTT CASSQRVLGPYF
TRBJ1-2 NA TRBV12-3/TRBV12-4 NA TGTGCCAGCAGCCGACACGGCTATGGCTACACCTTC CASSRHGYGYTF
TRBJ2-5 NA TRBV5-1 NA TGCGCCAGCAGCTCCAAAAGCGGCGCAGAGACCCAGTACTTC CASSSKSGAETQYF
TRBJ2-7 TRBD2 TRBV2 NA TGTGCCAGCAGTGGCGGGACTAGTCGTTCGTACGAGCAGTACTTC CASSGGTSRSYEQYF
TRBJ2-5 NA TRBV12-5 NA TGTGCTAGTGCCCCCCCCTTGTGGACCCAGTACTTC CASAPPLWTQYF
TRBJ2-1 TRBD1 TRBV7-2 NA TGTGCCAGCAGCCCACAGGGGGCTGTAAGGGAGCAGTTCTTC CASSPQGAVREQFF
TRBJ2-7 TRBD1 TRBV7-3 NA TGTGCCAGCAGCCCCGCGTCGGACAGGCCCTACGAGCAGTACTTC CASSPASDRPYEQYF
TRBJ2-1 NA TRBV7-3 NA TGTGCCAGCAGCAAGACTAGTAGCGGCAATGAGCAGTTCTTC CASSKTSSGNEQFF
TRBJ1-2 NA TRBV5-1 NA TGCGCCAGCAGCCAGACGACGGGAAACTATGGCTACACCTTC CASSQTTGNYGYTF
TRBJ1-3 TRBD1 TRBV7-2 NA TGTGCCAGCAGCCCCAGACAGGGATCGGTGCTCTCTGGAAACACCATATATTTT CASSPRQGSVLSGNTIYF